This TCR beta chain came from a study of OX40 agonist ivuxolimab in advanced cancers. General notes on the study: Ivuxolimab was an agonistic, fully human IgG2 monoclonal antibody directed against OX40 (CD134), a costimulatory receptor. Intravenous ivuxolimab was administered to patients every 2 weeks at six dose levels: 0.01, 0.1, 0.3, 1.5, 3 and 10 mg/kg. Of the roughly 52 dose-escalation patients, hepatocellular carcinoma was present in some 19, melanoma in around 15, renal cell carcinoma in 9 and head and neck cancer in 9. The dose-escalation cohort was 82.7% male with a mean age of around 64 years, ranging from roughly 23 to 90. Prior anti-PD-1, anti-PD-L1 or anti-CTLA-4 therapy was permitted, and 40% to 50% of dose-escalation patients had received checkpoint inhibitors. Partial responses occurred in three dose-escalation patients, of whom one had hepatocellular carcinoma and two had cutaneous melanoma. The point of sequencing TCRbeta in the periphery was to test whether ivuxolimab changed TCR sequence diversity and drove clonal T-cell expansion. The paper reports the monotherapy dose-escalation portion (N of about 50 patients) of the phase I ivuxolimab trial. Results the study describes overall, beyond this receptor: At doses of 0.1 to 3.0 mg/kg, clonal expansion of both CD4+ and CD8+ T cells in blood was seen between baseline and week 6. The antigen specificity of the clonally expanded peripheral T cells was not determined. In the 0.1-3.0 mg/kg groups, partial responders were among the patients with the lowest normalized peripheral clonal expansion, particularly in CD8+ T cells. Low levels of normalized T-cell clonal expansion were also seen in some patients who did not respond. On average, CD8+ T cells showed more expanded clones than CD4+ T cells after ivuxolimab.

The germline V and J ends show losses of 5 bases and 7 bases respectively, and no gene match explains 8 bases of the junction. CDR1 and CDR2 are read off the germline V gene as SGHTA and FQGNSA. From its cysteine to its phenylalanine, the CDR3 spans 15 amino acids. The DNA shown is the 45-base CDR3, in frame from base 1. The trial excluded patients who had a history of autoimmune disease or were on systemic immunosuppression. Peripheral blood for TCR sequencing was collected from all dose cohorts at baseline, on cycle 4 day 1, and on cycle 7 day 1. Samples came from an open-label, multicenter, first-in-human phase I dose-escalation trial of ivuxolimab. Adults with locally advanced or metastatic head and neck squamous cell, hepatocellular, melanoma or renal cell carcinoma were enrolled in the trial. Before TCR sequencing, CD4+ T cells and CD8+ T cells were sorted from peripheral blood as separate populations.

Turning to this clone: Its antigen target is currently unknown. Base-call qualities are not available, and no considerably larger clone is one nucleotide away.

For sequencing of the TCRbeta CDR3 region, genomic DNA was extracted from the sorted cells. TCRbeta CDR3 regions were sequenced using the immunoSEQ Assay. Sourced from immuneACCESS, this table was stored by TCRdb with only in-frame sequences that have V and J called. A share of the clones is absent; for the studies checked, an unresolved V gene accounts for under half, and the remainder has no known explanation. This sample is represented by roughly 58,000 clones; approximately 86% of them were singletons. Under 3.5% of the sample is held by the ten biggest clonotypes. This receptor was obtained from an adult with an advanced solid tumor such as melanoma, head and neck, liver or kidney cancer. Specimen: CD4+ or CD8+ T cells sorted from blood, collected in a trial of the OX40 agonist ivuxolimab. The rearrangement joined TRBV7-2 to TRBJ2-2, with 9 bases matching TRBD1. The CDR3 region reads CASSPGTGLGGELFF. The DNA is TGTGCCAGCAGCCCCGGGACAGGGTTGGGCGGGGAGCTGTTTTTT.